These 28 T cell receptor beta chains came from one sample sequenced in a study of metastatic and nonmetastatic thyroid tumors. Until they underwent thyroid surgery, no patient had received any treatment. TCRdb re-called clones from the PCR reads using MiXCR. The table shows 15,000 to 18,000 clones, with approximately 23% occurring only once. The sample taken for sequencing was tumor tissue. The receptors originated from a female donor with papillary thyroid cancer or a benign thyroid nodule (not recorded which). Some clones in this sample may be carry-over from other donors' samples.

By share, this clone ranks as medium-sized (0.01 to 0.1%). V usage is TRBV5-1 and J usage is TRBJ2-2, with TRBD1 identical over 8 bases. Germline V CDR1 and CDR2: SGHRS, YFSETQ. This CDR3 comprises 16 residues. V was pared by 4 bases and J by 1 base, with 6 bases of the junction left unmatched. The CDR3 protein is CASSLAGTGNTGELFF. The CDR3 DNA sequence: TGCGCCAGCAGCCTGGCAGGGACAGGGAACACCGGGGAGCTGTTTTTT.

The gene calls are TRBV6-1 and TRBJ1-2; D is unresolved. Trimming cost V 3 bases and J 4 bases, with 6 bases left between them. The CDR3 extends over 12 amino acids. Germline CDR1 and CDR2: MNHNS and SASEGT. CDR3 loop: CASSDSAYGYTF. In DNA, the CDR3 is TGTGCCAGCAGTGACAGTGCCTATGGCTACACCTTC.

This clone was found many times. The chain employs TRBV12-3 or TRBV12-4 and TRBJ1-4, with D possibly TRBD1 on 6 matching bases. Trimming removed 6 bases from V and 2 bases from J, with 10 bases in between. The CDR3 has 14 amino acids. CDR3 bases: TGTGCCAGCAGCTTCGGACAGACTAATGAAAAACTGTTTTTT. It yields the protein CASSFGQTNEKLFF.

The gene calls are TRBV19 and TRBJ2-7; D perhaps matches TRBD2 (5 bases). The CDR3 has 16 residues. The germline gives CDR1 LNHDA, CDR2 SQIVND (reference sequence). V dropped 2 bases and J dropped 2 bases, with 16 bases sitting between them. The CDR3 DNA reads TGTGCCAGTAGTATAAGGCCCACCGGGAAGACCTACGAGCAGTACTTC. Its protein product is CASSIRPTGKTYEQYF.

On this clone itself: One end of the junction is discordant with germline, which a read error may explain. The V and J genes are TRBV12-3 or TRBV12-4 and TRBJ2-1, with D perhaps TRBD1 (6 bases). The CDR3 runs 14 residues. The CDR3 DNA is TGTGCCAGCAGTGTGGACAGAGCTAACAATGAGCGGTTCTTC. Its protein is CASSVDRANNERFF.

In its sample, this clone was seen many times. The J gene is TRBJ2-6, the V gene TRBV19, with D possibly being TRBD1 or TRBD2 (5 bases each). This CDR3 comprises 14 residues. The germline V gene has CDR1 LNHDA and CDR2 SQIVND (reference sequence). Trimming cost V 3 bases and J 2 bases, with 5 bases left between them. CDR3 sequence: CASSMGAGANVLTF. In nucleotides, the CDR3 is TGTGCCAGTAGTATGGGGGCTGGGGCCAACGTCCTGACTTTC. Full variable domain (rest looked up from reference TRBV19 and TRBJ2-6): DGGITQSPKYLFRKEGQNVTLSCEQNLNHDAMYWYRQDPGQGLRLIYYSQIVNDFQKGDIAEGYSVSREKKESFPLTVTSAQKNPTAFYLCASSMGAGANVLTFGAGSRLTVL.

This clone was detected many times. J is TRBJ1-5 and V is TRBV20-1; D remains ambiguous. Germline loops: CDR1 DFQATT, CDR2 SNEGSKA (reference sequence). V was shortened by 6 bases and J by 4 bases, with 19 bases between the two germline ends. There are 15 residues in the CDR3. CDR3 bases: TGCAGTGCCGCGGGCCAGCACTCTCTTAATCAGCCCCAGCATTTT. It specifies CSAAGQHSLNQPQHF.

This clone was detected many times. This sequence joins TRBV2 and TRBJ1-1; D possibly corresponds to TRBD1 (6 bases). This CDR3 region has 13 residues. Trimming removed 9 bases at V and 1 base at J, with 12 bases between. Germline lookup yields CDR1 SNHLY and CDR2 FYNNEI. The CDR3, as DNA: TGTGCCAGTACCGGACAGCCGAACACTGAAGCTTTCTTT. As protein: CASTGQPNTEAFF.

V gene TRBV5-1 combines with J gene TRBJ2-3; D not certain. V lost 6 bases to trimming and J lost 2 bases, with 13 bases between them. Germline-derived CDR1 and CDR2 are SGHRS and YFSETQ. This CDR3 spans 14 amino acids. The CDR3 DNA is TGCGCCAGCAAGAAAGGGTCGTCCACAGATACGCAGTATTTT. The encoded protein is CASKKGSSTDTQYF. Full variable domain (rest looked up from reference TRBV5-1 and TRBJ2-3): KAGVTQTPRYLIKTRGQQVTLSCSPISGHRSVSWYQQTPGQGLQFLFEYFSETQRNKGNFPGRFSGRQFSNSRSEMNVSTLELGDSALYLCASKKGSSTDTQYFGPGTRLTVL.

The chain has TRBV5-1 and TRBJ2-7; 9 bases agree with TRBD1. Germline assignment: CDR1 SGHRS and CDR2 YFSETQ. Germline trimming cut 3 bases from V and 3 bases from J; bases unmatched to any gene: 7. The length of the CDR3 is 15 residues. The CDR3 is CASSWGPGQGYEQYF. CDR3 bases: TGCGCCAGCAGCTGGGGTCCGGGACAGGGCTACGAGCAGTACTTC. Combining the CDR3 with reference TRBV5-1 and TRBJ2-7 gives the whole variable domain KAGVTQTPRYLIKTRGQQVTLSCSPISGHRSVSWYQQTPGQGLQFLFEYFSETQRNKGNFPGRFSGRQFSNSRSEMNVSTLELGDSALYLCASSWGPGQGYEQYFGPGTRLTVT.

The rearrangement joins TRBV11-2 to TRBJ2-7; TRBD1 might be the D (6 bases). The V gene lost 2 bases and the J gene lost 0 bases, with 11 bases spanning the gap. The CDR3 loop spans 15 amino acids. The germline V gene has CDR1 SGHAT and CDR2 FQNNGV. The CDR3, as DNA: TGTGCCAGCAGCTTATCAGGGGCCACCTCCTACGAGCAGTACTTC. It codes for CASSLSGATSYEQYF.

In its sample, this clone was seen many times. This chain's CDR3 is CSASHGTGETGELFF. In DNA form, the CDR3 reads TGCAGTGCTTCACACGGGACAGGGGAAACCGGGGAGCTGTTTTTT. The chain links TRBV20-1 to TRBJ2-2, with 10 bases aligning to TRBD1. The CDR3 spans 15 residues. V shed 5 bases, J shed 5 bases, and the junction held 8 bases outside the gene matches. Germline CDR1 is DFQATT and CDR2 is SNEGSKA (reference sequence).

This clone was detected only a few times. V gene TRBV6-1 combines with J gene TRBJ2-7; the D gene is possibly TRBD2 (6 bases). CDR1 is MNHNS and CDR2 is SASEGT in the germline V gene. Trimming removed 5 bases from V and 0 bases from J, with 14 bases in between. The CDR3 has 15 residues. The CDR3 reads CASSRSGTSSYEQYF. CDR3 DNA sequence: TGTGCCAGCAGTCGTAGCGGTACGAGCTCCTACGAGCAGTACTTC.

There are many counts of this clone. The rearrangement uses TRBV24-1 and TRBJ2-1; D is perhaps TRBD1 (6 bases). Deletions cut 4 bases from V and 8 bases from J, with 11 bases between. The CDR3 spans 13 residues. Germline V lookup: CDR1 KGHDR, CDR2 SFDVKD. The DNA for the CDR3 is TGTGCCACCAGTGAGTATTACAGGGATGAGCAGTTCTTC. It yields the protein CATSEYYRDEQFF.

A few counts support this clone. This sequence joins TRBV2 and TRBJ1-5; TRBD1 matches at 7 bases. The CDR3 has 15 residues. CDR1 is SNHLY, CDR2 FYNNEI, per germline. J gave up 0 bases and V 5 bases, and 4 bases lay outside the gene matches. DNA of the CDR3: TGTGCCAGCAGTACAGGGGAAAATAGCAATCAGCCCCAGCATTTT. Its translation is CASSTGENSNQPQHF. Complete variable domain (other parts from reference TRBV2 and TRBJ1-5): EPEVTQTPSHQVTQMGQEVILRCVPISNHLYFYWYRQILGQKVEFLVSFYNNEISEKSEIFDDQFSVERPDGSNFTLKIRSTKLEDSAMYFCASSTGENSNQPQHFGDGTRLSIL.

Relative to its sample, this clone is medium-sized. The chain links TRBV18 to TRBJ2-2, with a weak D call TRBD2 (5 bases). The CDR3 totals 16 residues. CDR1 and CDR2 (germline): KGHSH, LQKENI. V lost 1 base and J lost 1, with 10 bases in between. The CDR3 loop is CASSPLAGLNTGELFF. CDR3 nucleotide sequence: TGTGCCAGCTCACCACTCGCGGGTTTGAACACCGGGGAGCTGTTTTTT.

In this sample, this clone turned up a few times. The chain carries TRBV7-8 and TRBJ2-7; maybe TRBD2 (5 bases). The CDR3 has 12 amino acids. V was clipped by 5 bases and J by 4 bases, with 9 bases between them. Germline V gene data show CDR1 as SGHVS and CDR2 as FQNEAQ. The CDR3 here is CASSVGGYEQYF. CDR3 DNA sequence: TGTGCCAGCAGCGTTGGAGGTTACGAGCAGTACTTC.

This rearrangement joins TRBV7-9 to TRBJ1-2; the match to TRBD1 covers 8 bases. J was trimmed by 4 bases and V by 0 bases; bases with no gene match: 4. Germline V gene lookup returns CDR1 SEHNR and CDR2 FQNEAQ (reference sequence). This CDR3 region has 15 residues. The CDR3 spells CASSLASGGVYGYTF. CDR3 coding DNA: TGTGCCAGCAGCTTAGCCTCAGGGGGCGTCTATGGCTACACCTTC.

This clone was recorded many times. This chain connects TRBV29-1 to TRBJ2-7; perhaps TRBD1 as D (5 bases). This CDR3 spans 14 amino acids. Germline V lookup: CDR1 SQVTM, CDR2 ANQGSEA. The V end was cut by 3 bases, the J end by 0 bases, with 12 bases between. The CDR3 region is CSVEPGPPSYEQYF. The CDR3 DNA is TGCAGCGTTGAGCCAGGGCCACCCTCCTACGAGCAGTACTTC.

The V gene is TRBV30, the J gene TRBJ2-1; perhaps TRBD1 as D (6 bases). The germline V gene encodes CDR1 GTSNPN and CDR2 SVGIG (reference sequence). This CDR3 comprises 12 residues. CDR3 in amino acids: CSARGRYNEQFF. CDR3 nucleotide sequence: TGTTCCGCCAGGGGAAGGTACAATGAGCAGTTCTTC.

This clone has a count of ten or more. The chain employs TRBV29-1 and TRBJ2-3, with 13 positions matching TRBD2. V shed 4 bases and J 5 bases; nucleotides not matched to a gene: 3. CDR3 size: 14 residues. Germline V gene lookup returns CDR1 SQVTM and CDR2 ANQGSEA. The CDR3, as DNA: TGCAGCGTTGGGAGGACTAGCGGGAGAGATACGCAGTATTTT. Its translation: CSVGRTSGRDTQYF.

This clone is medium-sized (0.01 to 0.1%) within its sample. The chain couples TRBV4-2 to TRBJ2-6; D might be TRBD1 (6 bases). This CDR3 contains 16 residues. From germline, CDR1 is LGHNA and CDR2 YNFKEQ. Between the trimmed V and J ends, which lost 4 bases and 2 bases, there was a span of 12 bases. CDR3 loop: CASSPEQGAGANVLTF. CDR3 DNA sequence: TGTGCCAGCAGCCCCGAACAGGGAGCTGGGGCCAACGTCCTGACTTTC.

The chain joins TRBV20-1 to TRBJ2-7; maybe TRBD2 (6 bases). The CDR3 contains 11 residues. Germline V gene sequence: CDR1 DFQATT, CDR2 SNEGSKA (reference sequence). In DNA form, the CDR3 reads TGCAGCGGAAAGGGAGGATGCGAGCAGTACTTC. Translation gives CSGKGGCEQYF.

Concerning this clone itself: The junction departs from germline at one end; a sequencing error may be responsible. V usage is TRBV4-2 and J usage is TRBJ2-1; 8 bases map to TRBD2. Germline CDR1 reads LGHNA; CDR2 reads YNFKEQ. This CDR3 spans 16 amino acids. The CDR3 loop is CASSQELAEVYNEQCF. In nucleotides, the CDR3 is TGTGCCAGCAGCCAAGAACTAGCGGAAGTCTACAATGAGCAGTGCTTC.

The CDR3 here is CASSLRGRRRGYTF. CDR3 coding DNA: TGTGCCAGCAGCTTGCGGGGGCGAAGAAGGGGCTACACCTTC. The chain combines TRBV5-6 with TRBJ1-2, with D possibly being TRBD1 (6 bases). Trimming took off 1 base at V and 8 bases at J, with 15 bases between the two ends. The CDR3 length is 14 residues. Germline loops: CDR1 SGHDT, CDR2 YYEEEE.

For the CDR3, the DNA is TGCGCCAGCAGTGAGTTGGGCTCTAACTATGGCTACACCTTC. Translating gives CASSELGSNYGYTF. The chain links TRBV10-2 to TRBJ1-2; D gene ambiguous. Per the germline V gene, CDR1 is WSHSY and CDR2 is SAAADI. The CDR3 length is 14 residues. Trimming pared 1 base from V and 0 bases from J, leaving 6 bases between.

The sample holds many counts of this clone. CDR3 coding DNA: TGTGCCAGCAGTGCTACTAGCGGGAGGGTCTCTGGGGCCAACGTCCTGACTTTC. Its translation: CASSATSGRVSGANVLTF. J is TRBJ2-6 and V is TRBV6-1, with 13 positions matching TRBD2. J was trimmed by 0 bases and V by 4 bases; bases with no gene match: 3. The CDR3 is 18 amino acids. Germline V CDR1 and CDR2: MNHNS, SASEGT.

This clone rates as medium-sized. The genes are TRBV12-3 or TRBV12-4 and TRBJ2-7; maybe TRBD1 (5 bases). V was cut by 7 bases and J by 0 bases, with 13 bases left in between. The CDR3 covers 14 residues. The CDR3 DNA is TGTGCCAGCACAGAAAGGGGTAGCTCCTACGAGCAGTACTTC. This codes for CASTERGSSYEQYF.